One sample yielded the 7 T cell receptor beta chains listed below, sequenced in a study of breast tumors, draining lymph nodes, adjacent tissues. MiXCR was run by TCRdb on the multiplex PCR reads, yielding one entry per CDR3 protein. The sample records 200,000 to 300,000 distinct CDR3 sequences, around 31% being singletons. The lymph nodes were axillary draining lymph nodes from breast cancer patients. The sequencing sample was made of axillary lymph node tissue. Receptors were obtained from a female donor with breast cancer. Some clones in this sample may be carry-over from other donors' samples.

The table lists this clonotype with many counts. This chain uses TRBV6-5 with TRBJ2-1; D is tentatively TRBD1 or TRBD2 (5 bases each). The CDR3 covers 14 residues. The V end was cut by 7 bases, the J end by 4 bases, with 14 bases between. The germline V gene encodes CDR1 MNHEY and CDR2 SVGAGI. The CDR3 DNA follows: TGTGCCAGCACCCCATTCTGGGGGTACAATGAGCAGTTCTTC. It translates to CASTPFWGYNEQFF.

This clonotype was seen ten or more times. The chain has TRBV9 and TRBJ1-2; maybe TRBD1 (6 bases). Trimming took 0 bases from V and 0 from J, leaving 6 bases between them. This CDR3 contains 14 residues. Germline lookup yields CDR1 SGDLS and CDR2 YYNGEE. CDR3 sequence: CASSVDRANYGYTF. In DNA, the CDR3 is TGTGCCAGCAGCGTAGACAGGGCTAACTATGGCTACACCTTC.

At least ten counts were recorded for this clonotype. CDR3 coding DNA: TGTGCCAGCAGTGAAGGGGGCTACAATGAGCAGTTCTTC. It is translated as CASSEGGYNEQFF. V and J are TRBV2 and TRBJ2-1; no reliable D call. Germline V gene data show CDR1 as SNHLY and CDR2 as FYNNEI. Trimming shortened V by 1 base and J by 3 bases, and 4 bases separated the two germline ends. This CDR3 has 13 residues.

This clonotype was picked up many times. The chain carries TRBV20-1 and TRBJ2-5; no clear D. The CDR3 spans 12 residues. Germline CDR1 DFQATT, CDR2 SNEGSKA (reference sequence). V dropped 6 bases and J dropped 5 bases, with 13 bases sitting between them. The CDR3 loop reads CSALLSSETQYF. CDR3 coding DNA: TGCAGTGCACTTCTCTCGTCGGAGACCCAGTACTTC.

In the case of this clonotype: The CDR3 carries no conserved terminal phenylalanine or tryptophan, so it likely arises from a read error. This sequence joins TRBV5-4 and TRBJ2-1, with 15 bases lining up with TRBD2. This CDR3 comprises 16 residues. Germline V gene lookup returns CDR1 SGHNT and CDR2 YYREEE (reference sequence). V trimming: 3 bases; J trimming: 4 bases; junction bases outside the gene matches: 2. In DNA, the CDR3 is TGTGCCAGCAGCTCCGGACTAGCGGGAGGGTACAATGAGCAGTTCGTC. This encodes CASSSGLAGGYNEQFV.

This rearrangement joins TRBV20-1 to TRBJ1-5, with unresolved D. CDR1 and CDR2 (germline): DFQATT, SNEGSKA (reference sequence). Trimming stripped 3 bases from V and 7 bases from J, with 19 bases between. This CDR3 has 15 residues. CDR3 DNA sequence: TGCAGTGCTAGCCGACTAGACATCAATGAGCAGCCCCAGCATTTT. Its translation: CSASRLDINEQPQHF.

This clonotype was detected ten times or more. This chain connects TRBV11-2 to TRBJ2-7; TRBD1 might be the D (6 bases). CDR3 size: 14 residues. V was pared by 2 bases and J by 2 bases, with 10 bases between. The germline V gene encodes CDR1 SGHAT and CDR2 FQNNGV. CDR3 loop: CASSLKTGPYEQYF. Written as DNA, the CDR3 is TGTGCCAGCAGCTTAAAGACAGGACCCTACGAGCAGTACTTC.